This TCR beta chain was observed in a study of regulatory and conventional T cells in RAG deficiency listed by TCRdb under 2017. The study in broad terms: High-throughput TCR beta sequencing was used to compare the diversity and composition of the Treg, conventional CD4+ and CD8+ T cell repertoires of RAG-deficient patients with those of healthy controls.

A word on this clone: This clone's antigen is unknown. It has no much larger one-base neighbor in the sample; base qualities were not kept.

Results and caveats for the whole study, not just this receptor: Some T-cell subset analyses were not performed for some subjects. Markedly lower Shannon entropy and higher Simpson indices were observed in RAG-deficient patients than in control T-cell subpopulations. All patient T-cell subsets had shorter CDR3 lengths; Omenn syndrome patients showed >80% Treg-Tconv repertoire overlap at nucleotide and amino acid level. Sorted CD25-high CD127-low cells from Omenn syndrome patients may represent peripherally activated cells rather than bona fide Treg cells. In Omenn syndrome and CID/AS patients compared with controls, around 100-fold fewer unique TCR beta sequences were detected from Treg cells, versus roughly 9.4-fold fewer for other subsets.

Taken from cysteine to phenylalanine, the CDR3 has 16 residues. CDR3 DNA is the only sequence kept; it has 48 bases, read in frame from the first base. The germline V gene encodes CDR1 KGHSH and CDR2 LQKENI. V is cut back by 4 bases and J by 7 bases, with 12 bases in the junction unmatched. Receptor amplification or capture employed the immunoSEQ multiplex PCR assay. Genomic DNA from the sorted T-cell subsets was used to amplify and sequence rearranged TCR beta chain products. On the authors' methods: Shannon entropy and Simpson indices were used to measure how diverse the repertoire of productive TCR beta rearrangements was. Clonal expansion was assessed by the summed frequency of the 100 most abundant productive TCR beta clonotypes among total reads. A self-reactivity index based on amino acid usage at CDR3beta positions 6 and 7 was applied to the TRB repertoires. Two-way ANOVA was used for repertoire analyses, while Student t or Mann-Whitney tests were used for flow cytometric analyses. In its TCRdb copy, this immuneACCESS table keeps in-frame sequences only and misses some clones. Where compared with another copy, unresolved V genes explain less than half of these, and the others have no known cause. V, J and clone size were drawn from that table, and D and trimming were deduced from the DNA. This sample is represented by approximately 21,000 clones; 95% to 96% of them were singletons. About 1.2% of the sample comes from the top ten.

Conventional CD4+ T cells were purified from blood as CD25-low CD127-high cells before genomic DNA extraction. Several healthy control donors served as the comparison group for repertoire analyses. The sample was also linked to a second study, of regulatory T cells. The second study's paper adds: The multiplex PCR relied on 52 forward TRBV primers and 13 reverse TRBJ primers, and amplification bias was corrected through assay-based and computational methods. In patients, repertoires had restricted unique TRB V-J pairs and skewed V and J gene usage, with regulatory T cells showing the most marked changes. The study compared T-cell receptor beta repertoires of sorted regulatory, conventional CD4+ and CD8+ T cells between CD3G-deficient patients and healthy controls. Ficoll density separation was used to isolate peripheral blood mononuclear cells. Within the immunoSEQ assay, multiplex PCR amplified rearranged TRB loci from genomic DNA. TRB amplicons were sequenced using an Illumina HiSeq platform. Raw sequences were error-filtered and aligned to reference gene sequences by custom algorithms and were subsequently analyzed with the immunoSEQ online tools. Frequencies of productive and nonproductive TRB rearrangements were assessed among unique sequences as well as among total sequences. Prism software was used to run t tests, Mann-Whitney tests or two-way ANOVA for comparisons between groups.

Material: CD25- CD4+ T cells sorted from blood. The chain uses TRBV18 and TRBJ1-1, with TRBD1 matching 10 junction bases. The sequence derives from a human donor in good health. The CDR3 sequence is CASSLRPGTGEFEAFF. The DNA is TGTGCCAGCTCACTTCGGCCCGGGACAGGGGAATTTGAAGCTTTCTTT.